This entry lists 27 T cell receptor beta chains sequenced from one sample in a study of blood T cells in healthy people across ages. A second PCR of 7 to 11 cycles used a sample-barcoded 5' primer and a J-beta primer mix. TCRdb re-called the 5' RACE reads through MiXCR, storing one row per CDR3 protein. Of about 1.4 million distinct CDR3 sequences listed, approximately 60% are singletons. The specimen was blood. These receptors all stem from a man aged 18 to 30 in good health.

This clonotype came up a few times. The chain carries TRBV11-2 and TRBJ2-7; D unclear. Germline lookup yields CDR1 SGHAT and CDR2 FQNNGV. Trimming removed 2 bases at V and 4 bases at J, with 18 bases between. CDR3 length: 16 residues. For the CDR3, the DNA is TGTGCCAGCAGCTTATTCGTCGAAGGACCATCTTACGAGCAGTACTTC. As protein: CASSLFVEGPSYEQYF.

In regard to this clonotype: With a much larger clone just one base away, this may be a read error. The rearrangement uses TRBV20-1 and TRBJ2-5, with 9 positions matching TRBD2. V was pared by 3 bases and J by 11 bases, with 13 bases of the junction left unmatched. Germline-derived CDR1 and CDR2 are DFQATT and SNEGSKA (reference sequence). This CDR3 has 14 amino acids. CDR3 DNA sequence: TGCAGTGCTAGCACCCAGCGGGAGGCCAATGAGCAGTACTTC. Translated: CSASTQREANEQYF.

The CDR3: CSARDTSGSSYNEQFF. CDR3 nucleotide sequence: TGCAGTGCTAGGGATACTAGCGGGAGCTCCTACAATGAGCAGTTCTTC. The rearrangement joins TRBV20-1 to TRBJ2-1, with 11 positions matching TRBD2. The CDR3 has 16 residues. V shed 3 bases and J 0 bases; nucleotides not matched to a gene: 4. Per the germline V gene, CDR1 is DFQATT and CDR2 is SNEGSKA (reference sequence).

This clonotype was observed a few times. The V and J genes are TRBV6-6 and TRBJ1-2; unclear D gene. The germline V gene encodes CDR1 MNHNY and CDR2 SVGAGI (reference sequence). V lost 6 bases, J lost 2 bases, and 4 bases lay in between. The CDR3 sequence is 11 residues long. The CDR3 bases are TGTGCCAGCAGGCTGAACTATGGCTACACCTTC. Its translation is CASRLNYGYTF.

This clonotype appeared a few times. This chain joins TRBV9 and TRBJ2-3, with D possibly being TRBD2 (6 bases). Germline CDR1 reads SGDLS; CDR2 reads YYNGEE. The CDR3 consists of 14 residues. Between the trimmed V and J ends, which lost 3 bases and 2 bases, there was a span of 10 bases. The CDR3 is CASSGRDSTDTQYF. The CDR3 DNA sequence: TGTGCCAGCAGCGGCCGGGACTCCACAGATACGCAGTATTTT.

The chain recombines TRBV12-3 or TRBV12-4 with TRBJ1-1, with D possibly being TRBD1 (5 bases). The V end lost 10 bases, the J end lost 10 bases, and 16 bases lay between the germline ends. The CDR3 loop spans 11 amino acids. This CDR3 is CATIQEGRAFF. DNA of the CDR3: TGTGCCACGATCCAGGAGGGGAGAGCTTTCTTT.

This clonotype was detected a few times. The chain has TRBV20-1 and TRBJ2-3, with D unresolved. Looked up from germline, CDR1 is DFQATT and CDR2 is SNEGSKA (reference sequence). This CDR3 comprises 13 residues. V gave up 0 bases and J gave up 0 bases, with 4 bases separating them. CDR3: CSARDHSTDTQYF. The CDR3, as DNA: TGCAGTGCTAGAGATCATAGCACAGATACGCAGTATTTT.

In DNA form, the CDR3 reads TGTGCCAGCAGTGAATCTGGGACAGGGGTTTACAATGAGCAGTTCTTC. Encoded protein: CASSESGTGVYNEQFF. The rearrangement uses TRBV25-1 and TRBJ2-1; 10 bases fit TRBD1. The CDR3 extends over 16 amino acids. Trimming removed 1 base from V and 4 bases from J; junction bases left unmatched: 4. Germline V gene data show CDR1 as MGHDK and CDR2 as SYGVNS. Using reference TRBV25-1 and TRBJ2-1 for the parts outside the CDR3, the full variable domain is EADIYQTPRYLVIGTGKKITLECSQTMGHDKMYWYQQDPGMELHLIHYSYGVNSTEKGDLSSESTVSRIRTEHFPLTLESARPSHTSQYLCASSESGTGVYNEQFFGPGTRLTVL.

This clonotype was detected a few times. The chain links TRBV7-9 to TRBJ2-4; TRBD2 might be the D (6 bases). CDR1 is SEHNR, CDR2 FQNEAQ, per germline (reference sequence). Trimming left V 7 bases short and J 5 bases short, with 12 bases between. The CDR3 contains 13 residues. The CDR3 nucleotides are TGTGCCAGCAAGGCTAGCGCTGAAAACATTCAGTACTTC. This gives the protein CASKASAENIQYF.

The V and J genes are TRBV4-1 and TRBJ2-7; 8 bases map to TRBD2. From germline, CDR1 is MGHRA and CDR2 YSYEKL. The V and J ends lost 4 bases and 7 bases, in that order; junction bases with no gene match: 15. The CDR3 spans 16 residues. The CDR3 reads CASSLPPGLGGSEQYF. In nucleotides, the CDR3 is TGCGCCAGCAGCCTACCCCCGGGACTAGGAGGGAGTGAGCAGTACTTC.

The rearrangement uses TRBV7-9 and TRBJ2-1; 9 bases are a match to TRBD2. The CDR3 length is 19 residues. Germline loops: CDR1 SEHNR, CDR2 FQNEAQ (reference sequence). Trimming cost V 7 bases and J 12 bases; bases outside gene matches: 28. CDR3 DNA: TGTGCCAGCATCCCGCCGGGACAGCGGAGTCTAGCGGGACCCTATGGGCAGTTCTTC. Protein: CASIPPGQRSLAGPYGQFF.

This clonotype came up once. The chain is built from TRBV12-3 or TRBV12-4 and TRBJ2-7; D remains unclear. CDR3 length: 15 amino acids. Trimming shortened V by 4 bases and J by 3 bases, and 16 bases separated the two germline ends. The CDR3 here is CASSSSTLRRYEQYF. As DNA, the CDR3 is TGTGCCAGCAGTTCCTCAACTCTTCGGCGCTACGAGCAGTACTTC.

The chain links TRBV7-9 to TRBJ1-1, with unresolved D. V lost 5 bases and J lost 1, with 14 bases in between. The CDR3 totals 15 residues. Looked up from germline, CDR1 is SEHNR and CDR2 is FQNEAQ (reference sequence). The CDR3 bases are TGTGCCAGCAGCCCCCCACGGGTCTCGAACACTGAAGCTTTCTTT. This gives the protein CASSPPRVSNTEAFF.

The chain combines TRBV6-6 with TRBJ1-5, with D hard to call. The germline V and J ends were trimmed by 4 bases and 1 base, with 11 bases remaining between them. There are 15 residues in the CDR3. From germline, CDR1 is MNHNY and CDR2 SVGAGI (reference sequence). The CDR3 loop is CASSCVGRSNQPQHF. The CDR3 DNA is TGTGCCAGCAGTTGCGTGGGAAGGAGCAATCAGCCCCAGCATTTT.

The chain carries TRBV19 and TRBJ2-3, with D unclear. With 5 bases removed from V and 4 bases from J, the gap between germline ends came to 10 bases. This CDR3 contains 13 residues. Germline V lookup: CDR1 LNHDA, CDR2 SQIVND (reference sequence). Here the CDR3 reads CASSAVKSDTQYF. Here the CDR3 DNA reads TGTGCCAGTAGTGCGGTGAAATCAGATACGCAGTATTTT.

The gene calls are TRBV6-6 and TRBJ2-1, with 8 bases that match TRBD2. CDR1 MNHNY and CDR2 SVGAGI come from the germline V gene (reference sequence). CDR3 length equals 11 residues. J gave up 10 bases and V 8 bases, and 4 bases lay outside the gene matches. Here the CDR3 DNA reads TGTGCCAGCCTTAGCGGGGAAGAGCAGTTCTTC. It is translated as CASLSGEEQFF.

This clonotype has more than one count but fewer than ten. The V call is TRBV25-1, the J call TRBJ1-1, with D perhaps TRBD1 (5 bases). Trimming pared 4 bases from V and 4 bases from J, leaving 10 bases between. The length of the CDR3 is 13 residues. From germline, CDR1 is MGHDK and CDR2 SYGVNS. The CDR3 is CASSGTGGTEAFF. The DNA of the CDR3 is TGTGCCAGCAGTGGAACGGGGGGCACTGAAGCTTTCTTT. Looking up the rest from reference TRBV25-1 and TRBJ1-1 gives the full variable domain: EADIYQTPRYLVIGTGKKITLECSQTMGHDKMYWYQQDPGMELHLIHYSYGVNSTEKGDLSSESTVSRIRTEHFPLTLESARPSHTSQYLCASSGTGGTEAFFGQGTRLTVV.

This CDR3 is CASSSYNERYF. CDR3 bases: TGTGCCAGCAGTTCATACAATGAGCGGTACTTC. J is TRBJ2-5 and V is TRBV27, with D hard to call. From germline, CDR1 is MNHEY and CDR2 SMNVEV (reference sequence). This CDR3 spans 11 amino acids. V gave up 4 bases and J gave up 13 bases, with 13 bases separating them.

The chain carries TRBV29-1 and TRBJ2-1, with D maybe TRBD2 (5 bases). V was trimmed by 7 bases and J by 7 bases, leaving 17 bases between them. CDR3 length: 13 residues. CDR1 and CDR2 from the germline V gene are SQVTM and ANQGSEA. CDR3 region: CSGGGRVTNEQFF. CDR3 in DNA: TGCAGCGGAGGAGGTAGGGTGACGAATGAGCAGTTCTTC.

The gene calls are TRBV20-1 and TRBJ2-1; D remains ambiguous. The V and J ends lost 2 bases and 10 bases respectively, with 12 bases between them. The CDR3 extends over 12 amino acids. The germline V gene encodes CDR1 DFQATT and CDR2 SNEGSKA (reference sequence). This chain's CDR3 is CSARYSLEEQFF. In DNA, the CDR3 is TGCAGTGCTAGATACTCCCTCGAGGAGCAGTTCTTC.

The V gene is TRBV4-1, the J gene TRBJ2-3; D is perhaps TRBD1 or TRBD2 (5 bases each). V lost 2 bases, J lost 3 bases, and 9 bases lay in between. The CDR3 sequence is 14 residues long. CDR1 and CDR2 (germline): MGHRA, YSYEKL. The CDR3 DNA sequence: TGCGCCAGCAGCCAAATGGGGGAGACAGATACGCAGTATTTT. It codes for CASSQMGETDTQYF.

The chain has TRBV7-6 and TRBJ2-1; possible D gene TRBD2, 5 bases. Trimming took off 3 bases at V and 3 bases at J, with 9 bases between the two ends. Germline V lookup: CDR1 SGHVS, CDR2 FNYEAQ. CDR3 length: 14 residues. The CDR3 sequence: CASSLFTSYNEQFF. The CDR3, as DNA: TGTGCCAGCAGCTTGTTTACTAGCTACAATGAGCAGTTCTTC.

This rearrangement joins TRBV29-1 to TRBJ2-1; TRBD2 agrees at 10 bases. The CDR3 totals 13 residues. Germline CDR1 and CDR2: SQVTM and ANQGSEA. Losses at the gene ends were 4 bases for V and 7 bases for J; bases not matched to a gene: 4. The DNA for the CDR3 is TGCAGCGTTGGGGGACTAGCGAATAATGAGCAGTTCTTC. Encoded protein: CSVGGLANNEQFF.

The chain is built from TRBV11-2 and TRBJ1-6; D gene uncertain. Germline V lookup: CDR1 SGHAT, CDR2 FQNNGV. The CDR3 has 14 amino acids. The V end lost 1 base, the J end lost 7 bases, and 8 bases lay between the germline ends. The CDR3 DNA follows: TGTGCCAGCAGCTTAGTCTGGGAGAATTCACCCCTCCACTTT. This sequence encodes CASSLVWENSPLHF.

This clonotype was picked up a small number of times. This chain joins TRBV27 and TRBJ2-7; tentatively, D is TRBD2 (6 bases). This CDR3 comprises 16 residues. Germline CDR1 and CDR2: MNHEY and SMNVEV (reference sequence). Between the trimmed V and J ends, which lost 8 bases and 2 bases, there was a span of 22 bases. The CDR3 sequence: CASSGGHSGLPYEQYF. The CDR3 DNA sequence: TGTGCCAGCTCCGGAGGGCATAGCGGACTCCCCTACGAGCAGTACTTC.

V and J are TRBV29-1 and TRBJ2-1; D might be TRBD1 or TRBD2, each matching 6 bases. CDR1 is SQVTM, CDR2 ANQGSEA, per germline. The CDR3 sequence is 19 residues long. Trimming took 3 bases from V and 0 from J, leaving 24 bases between them. The CDR3 sequence is CSVDGGIGTPGYSYNEQFF. CDR3 coding DNA: TGCAGCGTTGACGGGGGAATAGGGACACCCGGATACTCCTACAATGAGCAGTTCTTC.

Ten or more counts support this clonotype. The V and J genes are TRBV6-6 and TRBJ2-7; TRBD2 matches 7 bases. Trimming at V came to 10 bases and at J to 6 bases, leaving 6 bases not matched to a gene. The germline V gene encodes CDR1 MNHNY and CDR2 SVGAGI (reference sequence). The CDR3 is 11 residues long. The CDR3: CATARGVEQYF. The CDR3 DNA follows: TGTGCCACCGCCCGGGGGGTCGAGCAGTACTTC.